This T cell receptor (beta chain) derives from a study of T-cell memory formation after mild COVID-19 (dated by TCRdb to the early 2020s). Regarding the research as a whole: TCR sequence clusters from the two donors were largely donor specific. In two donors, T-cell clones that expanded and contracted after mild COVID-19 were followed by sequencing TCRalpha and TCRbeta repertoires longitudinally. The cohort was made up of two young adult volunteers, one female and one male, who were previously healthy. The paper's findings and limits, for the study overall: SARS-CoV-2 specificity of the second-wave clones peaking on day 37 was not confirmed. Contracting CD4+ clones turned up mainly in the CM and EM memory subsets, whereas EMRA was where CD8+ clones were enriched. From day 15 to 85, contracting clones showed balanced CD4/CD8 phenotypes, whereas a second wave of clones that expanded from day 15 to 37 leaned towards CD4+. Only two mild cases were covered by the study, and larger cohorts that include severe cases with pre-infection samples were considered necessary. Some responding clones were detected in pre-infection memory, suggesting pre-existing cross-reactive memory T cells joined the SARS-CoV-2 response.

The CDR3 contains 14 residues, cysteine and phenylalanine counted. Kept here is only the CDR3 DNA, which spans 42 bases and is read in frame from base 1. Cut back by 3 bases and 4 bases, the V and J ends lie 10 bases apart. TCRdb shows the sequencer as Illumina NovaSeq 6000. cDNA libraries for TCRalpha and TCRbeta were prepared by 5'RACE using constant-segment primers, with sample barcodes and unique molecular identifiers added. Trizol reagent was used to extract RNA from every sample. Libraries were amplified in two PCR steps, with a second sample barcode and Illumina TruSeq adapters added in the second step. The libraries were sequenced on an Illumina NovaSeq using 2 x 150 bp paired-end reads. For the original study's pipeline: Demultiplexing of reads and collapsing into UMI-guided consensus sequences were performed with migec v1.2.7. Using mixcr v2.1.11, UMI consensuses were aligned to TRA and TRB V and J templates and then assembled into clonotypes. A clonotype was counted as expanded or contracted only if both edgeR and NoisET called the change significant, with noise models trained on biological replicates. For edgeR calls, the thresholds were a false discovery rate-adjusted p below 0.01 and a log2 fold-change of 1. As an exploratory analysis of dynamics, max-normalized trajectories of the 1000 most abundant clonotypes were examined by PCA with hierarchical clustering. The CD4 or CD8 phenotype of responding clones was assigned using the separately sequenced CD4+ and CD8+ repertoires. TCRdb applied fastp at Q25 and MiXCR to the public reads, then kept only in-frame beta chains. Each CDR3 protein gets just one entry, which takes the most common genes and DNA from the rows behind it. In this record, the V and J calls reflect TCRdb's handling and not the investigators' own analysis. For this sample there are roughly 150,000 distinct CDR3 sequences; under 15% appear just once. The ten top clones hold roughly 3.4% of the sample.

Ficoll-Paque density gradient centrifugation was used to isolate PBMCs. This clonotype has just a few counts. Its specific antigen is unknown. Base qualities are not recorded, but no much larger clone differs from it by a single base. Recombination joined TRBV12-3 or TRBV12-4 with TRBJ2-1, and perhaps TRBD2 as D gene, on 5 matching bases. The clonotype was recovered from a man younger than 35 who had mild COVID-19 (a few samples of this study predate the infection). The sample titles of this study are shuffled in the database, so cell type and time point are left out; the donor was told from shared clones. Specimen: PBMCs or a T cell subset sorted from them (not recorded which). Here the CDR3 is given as CASSFRGPYNEQFF. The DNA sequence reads TGTGCCAGCAGTTTCCGAGGGCCTTACAATGAGCAGTTCTTC.